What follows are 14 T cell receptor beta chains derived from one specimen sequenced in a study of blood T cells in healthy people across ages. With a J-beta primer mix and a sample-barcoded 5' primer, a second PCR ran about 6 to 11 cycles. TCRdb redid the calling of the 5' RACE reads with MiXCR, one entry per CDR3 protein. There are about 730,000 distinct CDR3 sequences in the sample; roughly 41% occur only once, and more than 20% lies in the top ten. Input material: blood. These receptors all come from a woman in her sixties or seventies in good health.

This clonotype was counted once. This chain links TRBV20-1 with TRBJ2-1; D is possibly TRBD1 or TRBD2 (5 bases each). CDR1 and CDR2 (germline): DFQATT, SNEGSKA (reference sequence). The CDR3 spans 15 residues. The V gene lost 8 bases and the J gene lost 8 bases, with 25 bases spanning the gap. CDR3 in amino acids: CSPAPGAMHNYEQFF. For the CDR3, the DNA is TGCAGTCCTGCCCCCGGGGCCATGCATAACTATGAGCAGTTCTTC.

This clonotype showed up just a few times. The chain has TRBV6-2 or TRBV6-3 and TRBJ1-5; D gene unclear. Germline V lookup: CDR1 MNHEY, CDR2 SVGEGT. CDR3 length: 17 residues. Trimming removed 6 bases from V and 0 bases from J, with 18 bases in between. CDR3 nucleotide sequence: TGTGCCAGCAGCTCCTTTCTCGACATGATTAGCAATCAGCCCCAGCATTTT. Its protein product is CASSSFLDMISNQPQHF.

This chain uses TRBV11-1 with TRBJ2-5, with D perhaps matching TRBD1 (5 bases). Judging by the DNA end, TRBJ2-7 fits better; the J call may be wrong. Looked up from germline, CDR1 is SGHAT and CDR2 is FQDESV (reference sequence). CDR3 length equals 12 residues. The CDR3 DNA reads TGTGCCAGCAGCTTTCAGGGAACCGAGCAGTACTTC. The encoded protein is CASSFQGTEQYF.

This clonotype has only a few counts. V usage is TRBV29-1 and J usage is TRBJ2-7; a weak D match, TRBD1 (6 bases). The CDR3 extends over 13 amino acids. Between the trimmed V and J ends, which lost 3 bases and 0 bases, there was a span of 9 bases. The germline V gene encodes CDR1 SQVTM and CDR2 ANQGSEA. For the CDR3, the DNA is TGCAGCGTTGAGAAGGGGGACTCCTACGAGCAGTACTTC. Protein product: CSVEKGDSYEQYF.

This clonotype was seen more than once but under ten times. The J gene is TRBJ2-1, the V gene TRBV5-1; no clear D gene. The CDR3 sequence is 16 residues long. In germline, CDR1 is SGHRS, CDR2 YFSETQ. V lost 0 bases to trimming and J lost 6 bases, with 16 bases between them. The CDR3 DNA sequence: TGCGCCAGCAGCTTGGCGACTCTGACAACCCTCAATGAGCAGTTCTTC. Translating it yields CASSLATLTTLNEQFF.

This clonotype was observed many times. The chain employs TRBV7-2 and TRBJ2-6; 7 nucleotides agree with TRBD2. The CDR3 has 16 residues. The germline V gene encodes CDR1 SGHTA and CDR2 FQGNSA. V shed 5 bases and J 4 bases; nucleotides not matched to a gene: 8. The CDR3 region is CASSLSGTSGANVLTF. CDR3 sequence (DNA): TGTGCCAGCAGCCTGAGCGGGACGTCCGGGGCCAACGTCCTGACTTTC.

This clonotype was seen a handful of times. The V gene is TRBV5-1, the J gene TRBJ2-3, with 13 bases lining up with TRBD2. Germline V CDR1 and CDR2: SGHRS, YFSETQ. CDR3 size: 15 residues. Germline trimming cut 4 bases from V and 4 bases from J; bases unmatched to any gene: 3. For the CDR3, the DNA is TGCGCCAGCAGCCCGGGACTAGCGGGACCAGATACGCAGTATTTT. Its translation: CASSPGLAGPDTQYF.

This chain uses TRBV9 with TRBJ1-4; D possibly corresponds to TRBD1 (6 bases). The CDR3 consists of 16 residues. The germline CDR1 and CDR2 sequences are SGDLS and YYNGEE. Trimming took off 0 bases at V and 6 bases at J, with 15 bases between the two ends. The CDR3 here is CASSVDLGAAYEKLFF. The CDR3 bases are TGTGCCAGCAGCGTAGATTTGGGGGCGGCGTATGAAAAACTGTTTTTT.

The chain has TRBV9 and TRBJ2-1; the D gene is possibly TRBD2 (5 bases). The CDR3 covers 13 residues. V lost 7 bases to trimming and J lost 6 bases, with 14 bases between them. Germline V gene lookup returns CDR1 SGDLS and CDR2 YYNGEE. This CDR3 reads CASGGLGGNEQFF. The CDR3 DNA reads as TGTGCCAGCGGTGGACTGGGCGGCAATGAGCAGTTCTTC.

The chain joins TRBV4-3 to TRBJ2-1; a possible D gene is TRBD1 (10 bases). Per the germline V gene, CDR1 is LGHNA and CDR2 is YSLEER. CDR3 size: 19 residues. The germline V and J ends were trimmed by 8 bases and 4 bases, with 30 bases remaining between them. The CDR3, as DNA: TGCGCCAGCTCTCAGGGGACAGGGGTTAGGCGGGAGGGTTACAATGAGCAGTTCTTC. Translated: CASSQGTGVRREGYNEQFF.

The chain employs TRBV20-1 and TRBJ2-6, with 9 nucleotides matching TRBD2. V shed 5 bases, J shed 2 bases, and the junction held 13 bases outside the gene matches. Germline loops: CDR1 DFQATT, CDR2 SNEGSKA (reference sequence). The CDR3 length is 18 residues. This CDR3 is CSAHFPGLAGTGANVLTF. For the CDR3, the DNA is TGCAGTGCTCATTTCCCGGGACTAGCTGGGACTGGGGCCAACGTCCTGACTTTC.

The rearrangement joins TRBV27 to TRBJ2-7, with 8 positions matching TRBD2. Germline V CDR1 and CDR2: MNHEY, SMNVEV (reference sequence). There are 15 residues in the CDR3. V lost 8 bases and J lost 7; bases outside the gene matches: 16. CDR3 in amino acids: CASHQGAGVPNEQYF. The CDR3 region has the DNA TGTGCCAGCCACCAAGGAGCGGGAGTCCCCAATGAGCAGTACTTC.

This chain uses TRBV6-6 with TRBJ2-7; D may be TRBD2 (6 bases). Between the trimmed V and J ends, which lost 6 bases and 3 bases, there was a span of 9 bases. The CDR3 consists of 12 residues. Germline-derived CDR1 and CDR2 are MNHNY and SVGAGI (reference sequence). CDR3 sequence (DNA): TGTGCCAGCAGGAGTAGCGGCTACGAGCAGTACTTC. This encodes CASRSSGYEQYF.

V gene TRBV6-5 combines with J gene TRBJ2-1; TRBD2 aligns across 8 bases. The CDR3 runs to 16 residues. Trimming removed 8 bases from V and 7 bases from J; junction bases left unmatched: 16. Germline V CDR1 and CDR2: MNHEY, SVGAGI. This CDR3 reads CASSSTSGKRGNEQFF. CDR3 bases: TGTGCCAGCTCGTCTACTAGCGGAAAGAGGGGTAATGAGCAGTTCTTC.